This section outlines one T cell receptor (beta chain) sequence together with its context. This entry belongs to a study of blood T cell repertoires in COVID-19. Assay used: immunoSEQ multiplex PCR; TCRdb lists only in-frame clones, some missing. Seen here are 150,000 to 200,000 clones, approximately 88% observed once, and the top ten hold over 10%. This CDR3 comprises 15 residues. The TCR originated in a woman aged 60 to 75 who had recovered from COVID-19. The chain recombines TRBV21-1 with TRBJ2-5; TRBD2 is taken as the D call from the table, unchecked against the DNA. TRBV21-1 is flagged as a pseudogene. Sequenced input: PBMCs or T cells enriched from blood (not recorded which). CDR3 in DNA: TGTGCCAGCAGCAAATACTCGAAACCGGGAGAGACCCAGTACTTC. As protein: CASSKYSKPGETQYF.